The source of this T cell receptor beta chain is a study of cytomegalovirus exposure and HLA in healthy donors. Broader study findings: Rarity characterized most TCR sequences, yet some public TCRs appeared in many donors. At a 0.05 false discovery rate, a later analysis found some 17,000 TCR beta sequences to be associated with HLA alleles. Association of a missense DCLRE1C variant with TCR beta V- and J-gene trimming was reported in a later analysis. In a later analysis, DRB1 alleles had the most associated TCRs; HLA-C alleles the fewest.

Worth noting for this clone: Its antigen is unknown.

Researchers ran the PCR with 60 Vbeta and 13 Jbeta primers. Assay: immunoSEQ multiplex PCR; the TCRdb copy retains only in-frame clones and omits some. The sample records about 180,000 clones, 80% being singletons. The CDR3 loop spans 15 amino acids. The germline V gene has CDR1 MNHNY and CDR2 SVGAGI (reference sequence). V was pared by 7 bases and J by 6 bases, with 11 bases of the junction left unmatched. This receptor was taken from a man in his forties in good health and CMV-seronegative. The V call is TRBV6-6, the J call TRBJ2-3, with 9 bases lining up with TRBD1. Source material: PBMCs. Written as DNA, the CDR3 is TGTGCCAGCACTCCGGGACAGGGAATCCGGGATACGCAGTATTTT. Protein product: CASTPGQGIRDTQYF.